This T cell receptor (beta chain) stems from a study of PD-1 blockade in classical Hodgkin lymphoma. The overall study: Every 2 weeks, patients got 3 mg/kg intravenous nivolumab. Points from the study as a whole: Individuals who commenced nivolumab within less than 1 year of ASCT were excluded. Newly diagnosed patients were said to have less baseline TCR diversity than healthy donors did.

Relapse was seen in all patients after autologous stem cell transplantation, and brentuximab vedotin exposure was variable. Complete response, partial response or progressive disease were the best responses. This CDR3 spans 13 amino acids. CDR1 MNHNY and CDR2 SVGAGI come from the germline V gene (reference sequence). The V end lost 0 bases, the J end lost 6 bases, and 8 bases lay between the germline ends. Generated by immunoSEQ multiplex PCR, the TCRdb table keeps only in-frame clones and is missing some. The profile covers over 50,000 clones, with approximately 70% appearing a single time and less than 15% taken by the ten largest. As to this clone: The target antigen is unknown.

Sequencing was performed on peripheral blood mononuclear cells (PBMCs), taken before the second cycle of nivolumab. This sequence originates from a human donor with classical Hodgkin lymphoma. V gene TRBV6-6 combines with J gene TRBJ1-1, with D perhaps TRBD1 (5 bases). Here the CDR3 DNA reads TGTGCCAGCAGTTACTCGCGGGGGTCTGAAGCTTTCTTT. This sequence encodes CASSYSRGSEAFF.